This T cell receptor beta chain was recorded in a study of blood T cell repertoires in COVID-19. The wider study: Acute and convalescent COVID-19 samples came from the United States, Italy and Spain. Nucleic acid was either cDNA or gDNA, and it came from T cells, B-cell-depleted T cells, or PBMCs.

Some clones are missing from TCRdb's copy, which holds only in-frame ones; the method was immunoSEQ multiplex PCR. The table includes around 250,000 clones, about 87% detected once. Germline V gene lookup returns CDR1 ENHRY and CDR2 SYGVKD. This CDR3 is built from 14 residues. V trimming: 4 bases; J trimming: 4 bases; junction bases outside the gene matches: 3. Participants, about 18 to 90 years old, spanned about 26 US areas. In assigning cohorts, the study relied on participant-reported clinical history. The receptor comes from a woman aged 40 to 55 with acute COVID-19. The chain has TRBV10-3 and TRBJ2-1; 8 bases map to TRBD1. The sequenced material came from PBMCs or T cells enriched from blood (not recorded which). CDR3 sequence reads: CAISGQGLYNEQFF. CDR3 DNA sequence: TGTGCCATCAGTGGACAGGGGCTTTACAATGAGCAGTTCTTC.